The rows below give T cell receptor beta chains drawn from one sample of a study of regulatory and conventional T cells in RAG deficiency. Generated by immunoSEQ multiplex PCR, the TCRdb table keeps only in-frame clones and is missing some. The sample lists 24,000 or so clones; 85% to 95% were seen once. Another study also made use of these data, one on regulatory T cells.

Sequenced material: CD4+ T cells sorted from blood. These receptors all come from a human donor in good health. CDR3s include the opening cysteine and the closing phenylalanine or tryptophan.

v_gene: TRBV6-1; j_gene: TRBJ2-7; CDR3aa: CASSRDMVSYEQYF
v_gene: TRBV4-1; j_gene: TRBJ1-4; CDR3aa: CASSHLGDRASEKLFF
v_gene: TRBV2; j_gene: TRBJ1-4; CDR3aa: CASKRAQTNEKLFF
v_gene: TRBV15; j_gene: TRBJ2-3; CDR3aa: CATRVLLGEGTDTQYF
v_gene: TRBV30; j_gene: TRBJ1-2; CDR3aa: CAWSSGVYGYTF
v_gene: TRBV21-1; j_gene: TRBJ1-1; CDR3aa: CASSKDAGTEKGTEAFF
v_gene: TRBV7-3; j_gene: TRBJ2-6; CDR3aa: CASSETGANVLTF
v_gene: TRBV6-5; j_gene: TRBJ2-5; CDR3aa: CASSYSGGGGEETQYF
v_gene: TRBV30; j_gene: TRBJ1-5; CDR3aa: CAWSVNTNQPQHF
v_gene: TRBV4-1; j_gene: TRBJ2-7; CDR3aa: CASSQRWTANLGSPYEQYF
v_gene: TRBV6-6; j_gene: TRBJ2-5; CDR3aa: CASSLGAEQETQYF
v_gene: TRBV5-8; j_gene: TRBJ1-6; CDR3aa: CASSHKGRTEFRSPLHF
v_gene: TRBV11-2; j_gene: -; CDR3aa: CASSSGQGRYEQYF
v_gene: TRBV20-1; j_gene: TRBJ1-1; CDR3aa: CSAPGSSEAFF
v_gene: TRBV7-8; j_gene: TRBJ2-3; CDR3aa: CATGARTDTQYF
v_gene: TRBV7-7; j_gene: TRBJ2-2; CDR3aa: CASSLVVRDRVATGELFF
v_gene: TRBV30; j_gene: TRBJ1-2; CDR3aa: CAWTRTGTNYGYTF
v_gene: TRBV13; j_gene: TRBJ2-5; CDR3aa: CASSSRTRTETQYF
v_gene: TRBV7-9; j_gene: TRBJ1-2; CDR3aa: CASSLGVGSPRNYGYTF
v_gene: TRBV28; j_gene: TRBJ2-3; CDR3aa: CASSRLAGEADTQYF
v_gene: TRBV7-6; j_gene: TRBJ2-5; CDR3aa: CASSLGPTGLAETQYF
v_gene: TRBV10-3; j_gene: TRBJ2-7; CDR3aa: CATSTIPYEQYF
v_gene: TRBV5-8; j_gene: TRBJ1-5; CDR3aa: CASSLFRGRSNQPQHF
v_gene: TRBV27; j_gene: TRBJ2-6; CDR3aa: CASSRSANSGANVLTF
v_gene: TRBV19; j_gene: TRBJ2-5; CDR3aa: CASGQGQETQYF
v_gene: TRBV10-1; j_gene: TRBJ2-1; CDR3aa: CASSSRPRDNEQFF
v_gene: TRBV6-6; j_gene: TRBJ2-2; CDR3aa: CASRLTGSGELFF
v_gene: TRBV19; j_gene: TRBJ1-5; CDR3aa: CASSMANSNQPQHF
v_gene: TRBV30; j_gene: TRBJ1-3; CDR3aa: CAWSGGSGNTIYF
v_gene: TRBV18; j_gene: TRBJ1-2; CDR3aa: CASSLRTGASYGYTF
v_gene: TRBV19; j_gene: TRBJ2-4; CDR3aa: CASRETASNIQYF
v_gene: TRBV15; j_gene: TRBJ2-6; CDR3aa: CATSRDWTAGANVLTF
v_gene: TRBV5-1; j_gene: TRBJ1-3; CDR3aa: CASRLQTDSGNTIYF
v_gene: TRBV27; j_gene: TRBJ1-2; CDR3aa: CASSPGTAPRNNYGYTF
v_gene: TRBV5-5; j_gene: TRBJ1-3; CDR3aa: CASSLGGYGNTIYF
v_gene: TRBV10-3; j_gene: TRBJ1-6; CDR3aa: CAISEGQGPDQFHF